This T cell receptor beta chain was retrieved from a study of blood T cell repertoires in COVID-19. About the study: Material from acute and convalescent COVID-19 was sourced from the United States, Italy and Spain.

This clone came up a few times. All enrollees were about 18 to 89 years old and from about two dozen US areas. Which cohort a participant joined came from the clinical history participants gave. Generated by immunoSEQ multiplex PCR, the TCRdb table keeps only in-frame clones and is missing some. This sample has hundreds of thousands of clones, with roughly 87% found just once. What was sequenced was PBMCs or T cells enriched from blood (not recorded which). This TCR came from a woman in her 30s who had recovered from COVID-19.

CDR3 residues: CASSPGQGGNEKLFF. The CDR3 nucleotides read TGTGCCAGCAGTCCCGGACAGGGTGGTAATGAAAAACTGTTTTTT. The chain is built from TRBV5-8 and TRBJ1-4, with 8 bases identical to TRBD1. J was trimmed by 4 bases and V by 5 bases; bases with no gene match: 7. The CDR3 loop spans 15 amino acids. CDR1 is SGHTS and CDR2 is YDEGEE in the germline V gene.